The source of this T cell receptor beta chain is a study of T cells in Graves' hyperthyroidism and ophthalmopathy. On the study more broadly: Peripheral blood was secured at the point of initial diagnosis, before any treatment. Study conclusions and caveats: Also found in blood were most expanded thyroid clonotypes above 0.001.

A word on this clonotype: Its antigen is unidentified.

Trimming shortened V by 0 bases and J by 1 base, and 16 bases separated the two germline ends. The CDR3 has 18 residues. The germline V gene has CDR1 SEHNR and CDR2 FQNEAQ (reference sequence). The source material, RNA transcripts, was used to amplify TCR beta CDR3 regions. RT-PCR in the first round (using the HTBI primer set) targeted the TCR CDR3. TCRdb itself ran the multiplex PCR reads through MiXCR, one entry per CDR3 protein. Among around 400,000 distinct CDR3 sequences listed, roughly 25% were seen once. J is TRBJ2-1 and V is TRBV7-9; tentative D call: TRBD1 (6 bases). Material for sequencing was blood. The sequence was obtained from a man aged 45-65 years with Graves' hyperthyroidism. CDR3 region: CASSLAQGSSGSYNEQFF. CDR3 bases: TGTGCCAGCAGCTTAGCGCAGGGGTCCTCGGGGTCCTACAATGAGCAGTTCTTC.